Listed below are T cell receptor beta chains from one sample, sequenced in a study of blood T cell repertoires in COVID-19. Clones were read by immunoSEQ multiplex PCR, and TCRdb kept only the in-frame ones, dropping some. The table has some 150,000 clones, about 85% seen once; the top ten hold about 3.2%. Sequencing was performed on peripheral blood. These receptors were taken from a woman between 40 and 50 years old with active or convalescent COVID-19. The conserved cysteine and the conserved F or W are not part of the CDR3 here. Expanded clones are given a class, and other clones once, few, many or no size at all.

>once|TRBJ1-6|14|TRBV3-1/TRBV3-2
ASSDDRGSYNSPLH
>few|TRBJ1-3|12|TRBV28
ASSSRGPGNTIY
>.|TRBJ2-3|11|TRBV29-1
SVDASATDTQY
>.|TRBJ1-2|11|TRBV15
ATSRQGAHGYT
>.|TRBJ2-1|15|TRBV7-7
ASSLGPSQGSYNEQF
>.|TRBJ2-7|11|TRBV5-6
ASTPVGGVEQY
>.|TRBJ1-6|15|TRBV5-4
ASSPGTVGGKNSPLH
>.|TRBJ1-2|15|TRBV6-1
ASSEFAGGARVYGYT
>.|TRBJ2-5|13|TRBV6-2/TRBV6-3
ASSFGGGSQETQY
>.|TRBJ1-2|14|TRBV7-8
ASSLKTEVPIQGYT
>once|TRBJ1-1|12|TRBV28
ASSFVRANTEAF
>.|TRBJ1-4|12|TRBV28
ASNVLSTNEKLF
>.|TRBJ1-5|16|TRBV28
ASSFQEGQARINQPQH
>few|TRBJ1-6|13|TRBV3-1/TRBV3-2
ASSHQPGVGSPLH
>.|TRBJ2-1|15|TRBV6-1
ASSEGAGRDRANEQF
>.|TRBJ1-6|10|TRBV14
ATQGEHSPLH
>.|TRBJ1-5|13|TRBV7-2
ASSLEAGEYQPQH
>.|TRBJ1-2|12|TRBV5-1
ASSWDRGENGYT
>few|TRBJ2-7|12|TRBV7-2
ASSPSGRAGEQY
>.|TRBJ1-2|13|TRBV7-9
ASSLPGTGSDGYT
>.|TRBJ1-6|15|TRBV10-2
ASTGTGGAKVNSPLH
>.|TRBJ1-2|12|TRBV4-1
ASSPTTGNYGYT
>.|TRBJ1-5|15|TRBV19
ASSFSGQGTSNQPQH
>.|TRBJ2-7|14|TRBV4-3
ASSQGVGSGPYEQY
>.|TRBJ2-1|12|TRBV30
AWSTPSSYNEQF
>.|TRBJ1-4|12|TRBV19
ASRRQGVGEKLF
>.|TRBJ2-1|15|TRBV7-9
ASSFDLVGDQGNEQF
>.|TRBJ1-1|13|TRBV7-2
ASSLAKGANTEAF
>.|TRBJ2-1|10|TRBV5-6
ASSLGLREQF
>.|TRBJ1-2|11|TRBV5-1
ASSLRGGDGYT
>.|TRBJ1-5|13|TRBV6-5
ASIPAGGGGQPQH
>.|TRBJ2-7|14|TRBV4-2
ASSQAGTRSSYEQY
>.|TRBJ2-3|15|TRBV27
ASSLSASGSYTDTQY
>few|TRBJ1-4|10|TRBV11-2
ASTQTGEKLF
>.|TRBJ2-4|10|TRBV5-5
ASSLGQRIQY
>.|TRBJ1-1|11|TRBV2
ASYPGGLTEAF
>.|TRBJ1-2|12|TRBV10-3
AIRRTGTNYGYT
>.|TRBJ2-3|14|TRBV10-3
AISEAPGLAGDTQY
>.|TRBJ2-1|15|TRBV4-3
ASSPAAQGDIYNEQF
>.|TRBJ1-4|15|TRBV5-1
ASSLGDRFRTNEKLF
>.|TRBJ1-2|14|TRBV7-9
ASSSPGQGVNYGYT
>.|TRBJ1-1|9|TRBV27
ASSPTTEAF
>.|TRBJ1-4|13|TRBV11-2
ASSPQQGAREKLF
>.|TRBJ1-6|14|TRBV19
ASTTQRSSYNSPLH
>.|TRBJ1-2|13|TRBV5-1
ASSLIGDSNYGYT
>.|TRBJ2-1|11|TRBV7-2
ASSLGQFNEQF
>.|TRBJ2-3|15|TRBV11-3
ASSKGTSGSWTDTQY
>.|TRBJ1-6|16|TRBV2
ASSRDSLSTSYNSPLH
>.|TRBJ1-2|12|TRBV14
ASSLQGTGYGYT
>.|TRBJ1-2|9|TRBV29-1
SVEEGGGYT
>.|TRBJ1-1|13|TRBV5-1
ASSLVVGADTEAF
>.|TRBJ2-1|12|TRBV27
ASSLPPPYNEQF